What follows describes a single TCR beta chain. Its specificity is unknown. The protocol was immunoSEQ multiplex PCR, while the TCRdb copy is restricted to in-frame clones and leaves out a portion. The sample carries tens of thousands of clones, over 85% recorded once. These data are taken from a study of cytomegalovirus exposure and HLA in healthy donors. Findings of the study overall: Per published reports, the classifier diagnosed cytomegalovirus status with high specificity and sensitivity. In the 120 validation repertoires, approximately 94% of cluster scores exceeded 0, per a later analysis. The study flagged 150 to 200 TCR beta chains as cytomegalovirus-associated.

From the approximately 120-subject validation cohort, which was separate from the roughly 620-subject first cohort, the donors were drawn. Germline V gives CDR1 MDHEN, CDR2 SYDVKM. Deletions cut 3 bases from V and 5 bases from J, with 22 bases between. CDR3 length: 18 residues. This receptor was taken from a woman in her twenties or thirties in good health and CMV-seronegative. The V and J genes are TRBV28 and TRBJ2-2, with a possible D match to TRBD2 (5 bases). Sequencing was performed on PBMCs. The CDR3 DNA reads TGTGCCAGCAGTTTTCCAATCGGGTCACGCGGAGGTACCGGGGAGCTGTTTTTT. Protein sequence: CASSFPIGSRGGTGELFF. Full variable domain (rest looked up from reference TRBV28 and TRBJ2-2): DVKVTQSSRYLVKRTGEKVFLECVQDMDHENMFWYRQDPGLGLRLIYFSYDVKMKEKGDIPEGYSVSREKKERFSLILESASTNQTSMYLCASSFPIGSRGGTGELFFGEGSRLTVL.